Listed below are T cell receptor beta chains from one sample, sequenced in a study of blood T cell repertoires in COVID-19. Libraries were prepared by immunoSEQ multiplex PCR; TCRdb keeps only in-frame clonotypes and omits some of them. The table lists 150,000 to 200,000 clones, approximately 89% of them singletons, with 2.5% to 4% in the top ten. The sample consisted of peripheral blood. Receptors originate from a man in his 70s with acute or convalescent COVID-19. The CDR3 runs from the conserved cysteine through the conserved F or W. The D gene is left open where the match is weak. Clone size is stated in some rows and not others, as once, few, many or a class when expanded.

size,V,J,D,DNA,CDR3
.,TRBV5-1,TRBJ2-7,TRBD2,TGCGCCAGCAGCCAACCCACCGGGACTAGCGGGAGGTTGGACTTC,CASSQPTGTSGRLDF
.,TRBV10-1,TRBJ2-5,.,TGCGCCAGCAGTGTGGCGGGGAAAGAGACCCAGTACTTC,CASSVAGKETQYF
.,TRBV6-5,TRBJ2-2,TRBD1,TGTGCCAGCAGTTTCGGGTCAGGGGGTACCGGGGAGCTGTTTTTT,CASSFGSGGTGELFF
few,TRBV3-1/TRBV3-2,TRBJ2-3,TRBD2,TGTGCCAGCAGCCAGGTTAGCGGGAGAAGAGCAGATACGCAGTATTTT,CASSQVSGRRADTQYF
.,TRBV2,TRBJ1-4,TRBD1,TGTGCCAGCAGACCTAGACAGGGAGGTGGTGGGGAAAAACTGTTTTTT,CASRPRQGGGGEKLFF
.,TRBV5-4,TRBJ1-2,.,TGTGCCAGCAGAGTCGACAGCCAAGATAGGGGCTACACCTTC,CASRVDSQDRGYTF
.,TRBV18,TRBJ1-2,TRBD1,TGTGCCAGCTCACCACCCACAGGGGCTTACTATGGCTACACCTTC,CASSPPTGAYYGYTF
.,TRBV27,TRBJ1-1,.,TGTGCCAGCAGTTTATGGGGTGTAGGGAGGAGCAGGGAGGGCACTGAAGCTTTCTTT,CASSLWGVGRSREGTEAFF
.,TRBV10-3,TRBJ2-4,.,TGTGCCACGCGACTAGAGGTCAAAAACATTCAGTACTTC,CATRLEVKNIQYF
.,TRBV5-1,TRBJ1-1,.,TGCGCCAGCAGCTTCCAAACAGGGAACACTGAAGCTTTCTTT,CASSFQTGNTEAFF
.,TRBV27,TRBJ2-3,.,TGTGCCAGCAGTTCCCTGACTAGTCCCAAATACACAGATACGCAGTATTTT,CASSSLTSPKYTDTQYF
.,TRBV23-1,TRBJ2-7,.,TGCGCCAGCAGTCCCCTAGGAGGGCCCAAAATCTACGAGCAGTACTTC,CASSPLGGPKIYEQYF
once,TRBV5-4,TRBJ2-5,TRBD1,TGTGCCAGCAGTCGGACAGGCCAAGAGACCCAGTACTTC,CASSRTGQETQYF
.,TRBV18,TRBJ2-7,TRBD1,TGTGCCAGCTCACCGGACAGGAGGTCCTACGAGCAGTACTTC,CASSPDRRSYEQYF
.,TRBV28,TRBJ2-1,.,TGTGCCAGCAGGGAGCCCGATAGAGTGGATGAGCAGTTCTTC,CASREPDRVDEQFF
.,TRBV5-4,TRBJ1-3,.,TGTGCCAGCAGCGAGGCGAGCTCTGGAAACACCATATATTTT,CASSEASSGNTIYF
.,TRBV7-8,TRBJ1-1,TRBD1,TGTGCCAGCAGCCCCCGGACAGGGGACACTGAAGCTTTCTTT,CASSPRTGDTEAFF
.,TRBV5-1,TRBJ1-1,.,TGCGCCAGCAGCGGACGGGAGGGATGGAACACTGAAGCTTTCTTT,CASSGREGWNTEAFF
.,TRBV5-4,TRBJ1-4,.,TGTGCCAGCAGCCCAAGTGAGCGGTCGATGGCTGAAAAACTGTTTTTT,CASSPSERSMAEKLFF
.,TRBV7-9,TRBJ1-5,.,TGTGCCAGCAGCCGAGAGAGGGATAGCAATCAGCCCCAGCATTTT,CASSRERDSNQPQHF
once,TRBV7-3,TRBJ1-2,.,TGTGCCAGCAGCTTAGGTCCCCAGGGCTATGGCTACACCTTC,CASSLGPQGYGYTF
once,TRBV24-1,TRBJ1-2,.,TGTGCCACCAGTGGCCGGGGAGGGGAAAACTATGGCTACACCTTC,CATSGRGGENYGYTF